Described below is a single T cell receptor beta chain sequence and its context. Noted treatment: oral pan-JAK inhibitor, 5-10 mg twice daily. The data stem from a study of CD8+ T cells in alopecia areata. Isolated RNA was reverse transcribed into cDNA used as the sequencing template. The repertoire was sequenced with immunoSEQ multiplex PCR; TCRdb's copy has only in-frame clones and lacks some. The sample shows 150,000 to 250,000 clones, approximately 60% of them seen only once. Sequences were derived from CD4+ T cells sorted from blood, sampled at week 4, from a patient treated with tofacitinib. The TCR comes from a human donor with alopecia areata.

CDR3 amino acids: CATPRGLAGNEQFF. Written as DNA, the CDR3 is TGTGCCACCCCTCGTGGCCTAGCTGGCAATGAGCAGTTCTTC. The gene calls are TRBV6-1 and TRBJ2-1, with D tentatively TRBD2 (5 bases). The CDR3 spans 14 residues. V dropped 10 bases and J dropped 6 bases, with 19 bases sitting between them. From germline, CDR1 is MNHNS and CDR2 SASEGT.